The rows below give T cell receptor beta chains drawn from one sample of a study of lymphopenia after photon versus proton radiotherapy. Libraries were prepared by immunoSEQ multiplex PCR; TCRdb keeps only in-frame clonotypes and omits some of them. The data hold 26,000 or so clones, with 85% observed a single time. The material was peripheral blood, obtained from a patient treated with photon-based radiotherapy. The receptors here all came from a man aged 30-40 years with gastric cancer. Both conserved end residues are part of each CDR3. A D gene is named only where the DNA matches it firmly. Some rows have no size entry. The others give once, few or many, or a class for an expanded clone.

V gene,clone size,D gene,J gene,CDR3 DNA,CDR3 protein
TRBV10-3,large,-,TRBJ1-1,TGTGCCATCAGTGAGTACCTGGGGGCGAACACTGAAGCTTTCTTT,CAISEYLGANTEAFF
TRBV14,-,-,TRBJ2-2,TGTGCCAGCAGCCAAGATAGGGGCACTACGAACACCGGGGAGCTGTTTTTT,CASSQDRGTTNTGELFF
TRBV7-9,-,-,TRBJ2-1,TGTGCCAGCAGCTTCCGATTTGAGCAGTTCTTC,CASSFRFEQFF
TRBV4-3,-,-,TRBJ1-6,TGCGCCAGCAGCCCCTCGGCCTATAATTCACCCCTCCACTTT,CASSPSAYNSPLHF
TRBV7-9,-,-,TRBJ2-1,TGTGCCAGCACCCCGTTGAGCGGATACAATGAGCAGTTCTTC,CASTPLSGYNEQFF
TRBV27,few,TRBD1,TRBJ1-4,TGTGCCAGCAGTTCGGCGGACAGGGGTGAAAAACTGTTTTTT,CASSSADRGEKLFF
TRBV9,once,TRBD1,TRBJ2-5,TGTGCCAGCAGCGCAACGGGACAGGGGGGGGAGACCCAGTACTTC,CASSATGQGGETQYF
TRBV5-4,-,-,TRBJ1-4,TGTGCCAGCAGCTTGGACAGGGTGAATGAAAAACTGTTTTTT,CASSLDRVNEKLFF
TRBV6-8,-,-,TRBJ1-2,TGTGCCAGCAGTTACTCAGGGGTTAACTATGGCTACACCTTC,CASSYSGVNYGYTF
TRBV5-6,-,-,TRBJ1-2,TGTGCCAGCAGCGGATTCCTTTTCTATGGCTACACCTTC,CASSGFLFYGYTF
TRBV21-1,-,-,TRBJ2-7,TGTGCCAGCAGCAAAGTAGGCGGCAGCTCCTACGAGCAGTACTTC,CASSKVGGSSYEQYF
TRBV5-6,-,TRBD1,TRBJ2-3,TGTGCCAGCAGCCCCCAATTTCGGACAGGGGGCACAGATACGCAGTATTTT,CASSPQFRTGGTDTQYF
TRBV10-3,-,-,TRBJ2-1,TGTGCCATCAGTGAGCGGACGAGCTCCTACAATGAGCAGTTCTTC,CAISERTSSYNEQFF
TRBV18,-,TRBD1,TRBJ2-5,TGTGCCAGCTCATCACGGGACAGGGACGAGACCCAGTACTTC,CASSSRDRDETQYF
TRBV2,-,-,TRBJ1-4,TGTGCCAGCAGTGACGGCAGCTTTCTAACTAATGAAAAACTGTTTTTT,CASSDGSFLTNEKLFF
TRBV7-8,-,-,TRBJ1-1,TGTGCCAGCAGCTCCATGGTGAACACTGAAGCTTTCTTT,CASSSMVNTEAFF
TRBV2,-,-,TRBJ1-1,TGTGCCAGCAGTACAGAGTTTAACACTGAAGCTTTCTTT,CASSTEFNTEAFF
TRBV11-2,few,-,TRBJ2-6,TGTGCCAGCAGTTCCCTGCGGGGTGACTCTGGGGCCAACGTCCTGACTTTC,CASSSLRGDSGANVLTF
TRBV4-1,-,-,TRBJ2-7,TGCGCCAGCAGCCAGGAGGGGCGGGACGGCTCCTACGAGCAGTACTTC,CASSQEGRDGSYEQYF
TRBV6-6,once,-,TRBJ2-1,TGTGCCAGCAGTTACCCCAGTAAGGTTGGGGATGAGCAGTTCTTC,CASSYPSKVGDEQFF
TRBV5-4,-,TRBD2,TRBJ2-7,TGTGCCAGCAGCTTGGGTGGGACTAGGTACGAGCAGTACTTC,CASSLGGTRYEQYF
TRBV11-2,few,-,TRBJ2-1,TGTGCCAGCGGGAGGGGGACCGATGAGCAGTTCTTC,CASGRGTDEQFF
TRBV15,-,TRBD1,TRBJ1-5,TGTGCCACCAGCCGGGACAGAGCTGGTCAGCCCCAGCATTTT,CATSRDRAGQPQHF